The T cell receptor beta chain under discussion was sequenced for a study of a mutant IDH1 vaccine in newly diagnosed glioma (dated by TCRdb to the early 2020s). Background for the entire study: Of the approximately 30 treated patients, around 60% were male and around 40% were female, and a mean age of 40.4 years was recorded. Prior to enrollment, standard therapy consisting of radiotherapy alone, temozolomide alone, or radiochemotherapy with temozolomide had been administered to patients, with the combination being received by most patients. Peripheral blood was drawn at six visits: V03 (baseline), V05, V07, V10, V12 and V13. Longitudinal TCRB deep sequencing was done for 25 to 30 treated patients, wherever samples were available for exploratory analyses.

The CDR3, cysteine through phenylalanine, is 15 amino acids long. CDR3 DNA only is kept here, 45 bases in frame from base 1. Trimming takes 5 bases from V and 0 bases from J, and the germline ends sit 12 bases apart. The germline V gene supplies CDR1 SNHLY and CDR2 FYNNEI. The sample's time point label, decoded: baseline, week 1 (first vaccination visit). The treatment or condition label corresponds to: pre-vaccination baseline after standard-of-care therapy. Donors had newly diagnosed WHO grade 3 or 4 IDH1-mutant astrocytomas with loss of nuclear ATRX. The samples were drawn from NOA16, a multicentre, single-arm, open-label phase I trial in Germany that tested a mutant IDH1 peptide vaccine in humans for the first time. For immunogenicity testing, the blood drawn at visit V03 was used as the baseline sample. Genomic DNA for TCRB sequencing was extracted from EDTA blood using the DNeasy Blood and Tissue Kit.

Paper-wide results and their limitations: According to the authors, sample limitations meant that analyses of patient blood samples could not be reproduced. Availability determined which PBMC samples were chosen for TCRB deep sequencing. Immune responses induced by the vaccine were seen in approximately 93% of patients across multiple MHC alleles. Pseudoprogression appeared unrelated to alterations in the top peripheral T cell clonotypes detected by TCRB sequencing.

As regards this clone: The target of this receptor is not known. No qualities accompany the bases; no much larger clone lies one base away.

Library prep was done by the immunoSEQ multiplex PCR assay. Rearranged TCR beta chain sequences were amplified with the hsTCRB Kit following the manufacturer's protocol. Sequencing of TCRB libraries was carried out on an Illumina MiSeq. Per the authors' processing: Demultiplexing, trimming and gene mapping were performed with the kit vendor's proprietary platform. What TCRdb holds here is the immuneACCESS table cut down to in-frame rearrangements. Part of the clones is not present; checked against another copy, under half of the missing clones reflect an unresolved V gene, and the others are unexplained. The DNA was the basis for D and trimming; V, J and clone size are from that table. The sample profile shows approximately 92,000 clones; around 82% of them were found once. 7.4% of the sample comes from the top ten.

The clonotype comes from a woman aged 50 to 60 with glioma. The chain joins TRBV2 to TRBJ2-3, with a tentative D gene TRBD1 over 7 matching bases. Specimen: PBMCs, collected from a glioma patient treated with radiotherapy, temozolomide or both. CDR3 region: CASSPQGTSTDTQYF. The sequenced DNA is TGTGCCAGCAGTCCACAGGGGACTAGCACAGATACGCAGTATTTT.